This TCR beta chain appears in the sequencing data of a study of technical replicates of blood from several donors. The CDR3 sequence is 15 residues long. V lost 5 bases and J lost 4; bases outside the gene matches: 6. Germline loops: CDR1 SGHVS, CDR2 FNYEAQ. Measured with immunoSEQ multiplex PCR; TCRdb has only the in-frame clones, and not every one. Among around 60,000 clones, more than 85% were seen once, and the ten largest hold 3.5% to 5%. The source is a human donor in good health. Some clones in this sample may be carry-over from other donors' samples. The chain uses TRBV7-6 and TRBJ2-3, with 10 bases matching TRBD2. Sequenced material: PBMCs. This CDR3 reads CASSQSGGAADTQYF. CDR3 DNA sequence: TGTGCCAGCAGCCAAAGCGGGGGGGCAGCAGATACGCAGTATTTT.